These 24 T cell receptor beta chains share one sample of origin, sequenced in a study of regulatory T cells in long-lasting Graves disease. The authors built TCR beta libraries using iRepertoire HTBI primers and Arm-PCR of CDR3 regions. TCRdb analysed the multiplex PCR reads with MiXCR anew, one entry per CDR3 protein. The sample carries 400,000 to 500,000 distinct CDR3 sequences, under 25% recorded once. Time point denoted: persistent/refractory GD, antithyroid drugs over 5 years with positive TRAb. PBMCs were the source of the RNA used for TCR sequencing. The specimen comprised peripheral blood mononuclear cells (PBMCs), sampled when the disease was refractory, from a patient treated with antithyroid drugs. The receptors derive from a female donor with Graves disease.

This clonotype was seen ten or more times. J is TRBJ1-4 and V is TRBV12-3 or TRBV12-4; D uncertain. Trimming cost V 10 bases and J 5 bases, with 5 bases left between them. The CDR3 spans 10 residues. This CDR3 is CAILNEKLFF. CDR3 DNA: TGTGCCATCCTGAATGAAAAACTGTTTTTT.

V gene TRBV28 combines with J gene TRBJ2-3; 10 bases line up with TRBD2. The CDR3 spans 17 residues. Trimming cost V 5 bases and J 4 bases; bases outside gene matches: 12. CDR1 is MDHEN and CDR2 is SYDVKM in the germline V gene. Written as DNA, the CDR3 is TGTGCCAGCAGTCCTGCGTCGGCTAGCGGGAGCGCAGATACGCAGTATTTT. Amino acid sequence: CASSPASASGSADTQYF.

Of note for this clonotype: A single base separates this from a much larger clone, so it may be a read error. The J gene is TRBJ1-2, the V gene TRBV6-2 or TRBV6-3; D possibly corresponds to TRBD1 (5 bases). The germline V gene encodes CDR1 MNHEY and CDR2 SVGEGT. This CDR3 region has 14 residues. The germline V and J ends were trimmed by 11 bases and 1 base, with 17 bases remaining between them. The CDR3 is CAGARDGINYGYTF. CDR3 bases: TGTGCCGGCGCCCGGGACGGAATTAACTATGGCTACACCTTC.

The chain uses TRBV7-9 and TRBJ1-4; a weak D match, TRBD1 (6 bases). V was pared by 5 bases and J by 4 bases, with 14 bases between. The CDR3 length is 15 residues. Germline CDR1 reads SEHNR; CDR2 reads FQNEAQ (reference sequence). The CDR3 loop reads CASSLGTRYNEKLFF. CDR3 sequence (DNA): TGTGCCAGCAGCCTGGGGACACGATATAATGAAAAACTGTTTTTT.

This clonotype has ten or more counts. For the CDR3, the DNA is TGTGCCAGCAGTTTATCCCTCCGGACAGGCCGACCCGATGAAGCTTTCTTT. Translating gives CASSLSLRTGRPDEAFF. The V call is TRBV28, the J call TRBJ1-1; TRBD1 matches 7 bases. Germline V gives CDR1 MDHEN, CDR2 SYDVKM. V lost 1 base, J lost 7 bases, and 15 bases stayed unmatched. The CDR3 is made up of 17 amino acids.

J is TRBJ2-7 and V is TRBV6-2 or TRBV6-3; the D call may be TRBD1 or TRBD2 (5 bases each). Germline V gene sequence: CDR1 MNHEY, CDR2 SVGEGT. Trimming left V 5 bases short and J 4 bases short, with 15 bases between. The CDR3 runs to 14 residues. The CDR3 DNA is TGTGCCAGCAGTCAGGGAGAGATTGGGTACGAGCAGTACTTC. It is translated as CASSQGEIGYEQYF.

This clonotype was counted between two and nine times. V is TRBV4-1 and J is TRBJ2-5; D is perhaps TRBD2 (5 bases). Deletions cut 0 bases from V and 7 bases from J, with 18 bases between. This CDR3 is built from 16 residues. From germline, CDR1 is MGHRA and CDR2 YSYEKL. The DNA for the CDR3 is TGCGCCAGCAGCCAAGATAGCTTTGACCGGGAACGGACCCAGTACTTC. Its translation: CASSQDSFDRERTQYF.

This clonotype showed up just once. This chain links TRBV18 with TRBJ2-7; D call uncertain. Deletions cut 4 bases from V and 3 bases from J, with 10 bases between. The CDR3 has 13 residues. Germline V gene lookup returns CDR1 KGHSH and CDR2 LQKENI. For the CDR3, the DNA is TGTGCCAGCTCACAGTCATCCAACTACGAGCAGTACTTC. Translated: CASSQSSNYEQYF.

This clonotype has only a few counts. This rearrangement joins TRBV25-1 to TRBJ1-6; D ambiguous. V lost 4 bases, J lost 7 bases, and 8 bases lay in between. The germline CDR1 and CDR2 sequences are MGHDK and SYGVNS. The CDR3 is 13 residues long. The CDR3 DNA reads TGTGCCAGCAGTGCTCCGGGGAATTCACCCCTCCACTTT. It codes for CASSAPGNSPLHF.

In its sample, this clonotype was seen many times. The chain recombines TRBV3-1 with TRBJ1-2; the D gene is possibly TRBD1 (6 bases). This CDR3 region has 13 residues. Germline CDR1 and CDR2: LGHDT and YNNKEL (reference sequence). V lost 4 bases and J 8 bases, leaving 14 bases between the germline ends. The CDR3: CASSPPGEGGYTF. Here the CDR3 DNA reads TGTGCCAGCAGCCCCCCAGGGGAAGGCGGCTACACCTTC.

The chain employs TRBV6-1 and TRBJ2-7, with unresolved D. Germline lookup yields CDR1 MNHNS and CDR2 SASEGT. Trimming took off 8 bases at V and 2 bases at J, with 10 bases between the two ends. The CDR3 sequence is 12 residues long. CDR3 amino acids: CASLASTYEQYF. CDR3 DNA sequence: TGTGCCAGCTTAGCTAGTACCTACGAGCAGTACTTC.

The chain is built from TRBV20-1 and TRBJ1-2; 7 bases are a match to TRBD1. This CDR3 region has 14 residues. The V gene end was trimmed by 4 bases and the J gene end by 3 bases; junction bases not matched to a gene: 8. Germline-derived CDR1 and CDR2 are DFQATT and SNEGSKA (reference sequence). The CDR3 DNA reads as TGCAGTGCTATGGGGCAGGGGGAAGACTATGGCTACACCTTC. Translating it yields CSAMGQGEDYGYTF.

The chain joins TRBV7-9 to TRBJ2-3; D ambiguous. V was clipped by 5 bases and J by 5 bases, with 14 bases between them. CDR3 size: 14 residues. In germline, CDR1 is SEHNR, CDR2 FQNEAQ (reference sequence). The CDR3 is CASSPGPDRDTQYF. The DNA of the CDR3 is TGTGCCAGCAGCCCAGGACCCGATCGAGATACGCAGTATTTT.

This clonotype showed up many times. The chain carries TRBV2 and TRBJ1-1, with 7 bases identical to TRBD1. CDR1 and CDR2 from the germline V gene are SNHLY and FYNNEI. The CDR3 is 13 residues long. V lost 6 bases and J lost 4; bases outside the gene matches: 5. CDR3 DNA: TGTGCCAGCAGAGACAGGGCCACCACTGAAGCTTTCTTT. This encodes CASRDRATTEAFF.

This clonotype was picked up many times. The genes are TRBV6-2 or TRBV6-3 and TRBJ1-2, with D unclear. V was shortened by 7 bases and J by 3 bases, with 12 bases between the two germline ends. There are 13 residues in the CDR3. Germline values: CDR1 MNHEY, CDR2 SVGEGT. CDR3 sequence (DNA): TGTGCCAGCACCGGGGTATCGGACTATGGCTACACCTTC. Amino acids: CASTGVSDYGYTF.

The V gene is TRBV7-2, the J gene TRBJ2-5, with TRBD2 as a possible D gene (6 bases). V shed 5 bases and J shed 5 bases, with 21 bases lying between them. This CDR3 has 16 amino acids. CDR1 SGHTA and CDR2 FQGNSA come from the germline V gene. CDR3 protein: CASSPYGTSFRETQYF. The CDR3 DNA follows: TGTGCCAGCAGCCCATACGGCACTAGCTTCCGGGAGACCCAGTACTTC.

V is TRBV3-1 and J is TRBJ1-6; weak D call: TRBD1 (6 bases). Trimming shortened V by 8 bases and J by 9 bases, and 17 bases separated the two germline ends. The CDR3 runs 14 residues. Germline CDR1 reads LGHDT; CDR2 reads YNNKEL (reference sequence). DNA of the CDR3: TGTGCCAGCTTACCAGCGGGGGGCGGTTCACCCCTCCACTTT. Its protein is CASLPAGGGSPLHF.

There are many counts of this clonotype. The rearrangement links TRBV28 to TRBJ1-2; TRBD1 might be the D (5 bases). V lost 6 bases and J 2 bases, leaving 13 bases between the germline ends. Germline loops: CDR1 MDHEN, CDR2 SYDVKM. The CDR3 is 14 residues long. In DNA form, the CDR3 reads TGTGCCAGCAGAGCCGGGGCCGCGAACTATGGCTACACCTTC. Translating it yields CASRAGAANYGYTF.

This clonotype was found many times. The chain employs TRBV3-1 and TRBJ2-5; no clear D. In germline, CDR1 is LGHDT, CDR2 YNNKEL (reference sequence). This CDR3 spans 10 amino acids. The CDR3 nucleotides are TGTCCTCGGAGCCAAGAGACCCAGTACTTC. Its translation: CPRSQETQYF.

Many counts were recorded for this clonotype. V and J are TRBV10-3 and TRBJ1-1, with D tentatively TRBD1 (6 bases). The CDR3 is made up of 18 amino acids. Between the trimmed V and J ends, which lost 2 bases and 4 bases, there was a span of 23 bases. CDR1 and CDR2 (germline): ENHRY, SYGVKD. The DNA for the CDR3 is TGTGCCATCAGTGAGCTCCCCCTGGTGGGGGCCGAGGGCACTGAAGCTTTCTTT. Its protein is CAISELPLVGAEGTEAFF.

The chain uses TRBV5-8 and TRBJ2-5; perhaps TRBD2 as D (6 bases). V was pared by 3 bases and J by 5 bases, with 17 bases between. This CDR3 has 15 residues. Germline V lookup: CDR1 SGHTS, CDR2 YDEGEE. The CDR3 reads CASSSTRGAGETQYF. The CDR3, as DNA: TGTGCCAGCAGCTCTACTAGGGGCGCGGGGGAGACCCAGTACTTC.

This clonotype was picked up a small number of times. The chain is built from TRBV6-1 and TRBJ2-1; TRBD2 matches 10 bases. CDR3 length equals 16 residues. From germline, CDR1 is MNHNS and CDR2 SASEGT. V shed 4 bases and J 4 bases; nucleotides not matched to a gene: 7. The chain's CDR3 is CASSATSGIGYNEQFF. The CDR3 nucleotides read TGTGCCAGCAGTGCCACTAGCGGGATTGGGTACAATGAGCAGTTCTTC.

The chain joins TRBV13 to TRBJ1-1; 8 positions agree with TRBD1. With 3 bases clipped from V and 3 bases from J, the junction kept 6 bases outside the gene matches. Germline CDR1 reads PRHDT; CDR2 reads FYEKMQ (reference sequence). The CDR3 consists of 15 residues. The CDR3 is CASSFTGGADTEAFF. The CDR3 nucleotides are TGTGCCAGCAGCTTTACAGGGGGAGCGGACACTGAAGCTTTCTTT. The full variable domain, with the rest looked up from reference TRBV13 and TRBJ1-1, is AAGVIQSPRHLIKEKRETATLKCYPIPRHDTVYWYQQGPGQDPQFLISFYEKMQSDKGSIPDRFSAQQFSDYHSELNMSSLELGDSALYFCASSFTGGADTEAFFGQGTRLTVV.

At least ten counts were recorded for this clonotype. The CDR3: CASSPLPKPGLGYEQYF. The CDR3 bases are TGTGCCAGCAGTCCCCTACCTAAACCGGGACTAGGATACGAGCAGTACTTC. V gene TRBV6-1 combines with J gene TRBJ2-7, with 8 positions matching TRBD2. Germline CDR1 reads MNHNS; CDR2 reads SASEGT. The CDR3 is 17 amino acids. Trimming at V came to 5 bases and at J to 4 bases, leaving 16 bases not matched to a gene.